This T cell receptor beta chain was observed in a study of T cells of healthy individuals. Using its own MiXCR run on the 5' RACE reads, TCRdb lists one record per CDR3 protein. Here the sample spans roughly 87,000 distinct CDR3 sequences, roughly 15% being singletons. CDR1 is SNHLY, CDR2 FYNNEI, per germline. The CDR3 extends over 14 amino acids. V shed 7 bases and J shed 0 bases, with 10 bases lying between them. The chain employs TRBV2 and TRBJ2-4; D uncertain. The receptor's source is a human donor in good health. This CDR3 reads CASNTELAKNIQYF. The CDR3 DNA sequence: TGTGCCAGCAACACAGAACTAGCCAAAAACATTCAGTACTTC. Variable domain in full (rest from reference TRBV2 and TRBJ2-4): EPEVTQTPSHQVTQMGQEVILRCVPISNHLYFYWYRQILGQKVEFLVSFYNNEISEKSEIFDDQFSVERPDGSNFTLKIRSTKLEDSAMYFCASNTELAKNIQYFGAGTRLSVL.